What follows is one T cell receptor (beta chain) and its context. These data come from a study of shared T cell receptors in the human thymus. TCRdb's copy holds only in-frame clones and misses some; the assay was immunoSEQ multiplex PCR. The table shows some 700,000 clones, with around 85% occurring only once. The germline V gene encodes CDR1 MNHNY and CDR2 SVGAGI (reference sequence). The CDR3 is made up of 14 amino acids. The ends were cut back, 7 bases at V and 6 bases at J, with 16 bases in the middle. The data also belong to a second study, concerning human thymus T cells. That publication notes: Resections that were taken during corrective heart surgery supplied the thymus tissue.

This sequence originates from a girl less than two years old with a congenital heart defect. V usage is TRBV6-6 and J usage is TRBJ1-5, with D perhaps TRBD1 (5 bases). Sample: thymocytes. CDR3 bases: TGTGCCAGCAACGACAGCCAGCGTCGTCAGCCCCAGCATTTT. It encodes CASNDSQRRQPQHF.